The 32 T cell receptor beta chains reported below all come from one sample, sequenced in a study of blood T cell repertoires in COVID-19 (dated by TCRdb to 2018 to 2021). Receptors were amplified or captured by the immunoSEQ multiplex PCR assay. What TCRdb holds here is the immuneACCESS table cut down to in-frame rearrangements. Part of the clones is not present; checked against another copy, under half of the missing clones reflect an unresolved V gene, and the others are unexplained. The sample records about half a million clones, approximately 83% of which are singletons. The top ten constitute roughly 3.2% of the sample. Input material: peripheral blood. The receptor source for this set is a human donor in a cohort sampled during active COVID-19.

J is TRBJ1-2 and V is TRBV2; a possible D gene is TRBD1 (6 bases). Per the germline V gene, CDR1 is SNHLY and CDR2 is FYNNEI. This CDR3 has 17 residues. V lost 2 bases and J lost 3, with 19 bases in between. The CDR3 sequence is CASSEWGPGPTDYGYTF. CDR3 DNA: TGTGCCAGCAGTGAATGGGGGCCGGGCCCCACGGACTATGGCTACACCTTC. The complete variable domain, with remaining parts taken from reference TRBV2 and TRBJ1-2, reads EPEVTQTPSHQVTQMGQEVILRCVPISNHLYFYWYRQILGQKVEFLVSFYNNEISEKSEIFDDQFSVERPDGSNFTLKIRSTKLEDSAMYFCASSEWGPGPTDYGYTFGSGTRLTVV.

J is TRBJ2-1 and V is TRBV5-1; a weak D match, TRBD1 (5 bases). V was shortened by 1 base and J by 5 bases, with 10 bases between the two germline ends. Per the germline V gene, CDR1 is SGHRS and CDR2 is YFSETQ. The CDR3 has 14 amino acids. This chain's CDR3 is CASSLKFRDNEQFF. In nucleotides, the CDR3 is TGCGCCAGCAGCTTGAAGTTCAGGGACAATGAGCAGTTCTTC. Full variable domain (outside the CDR3, taken from reference TRBV5-1 and TRBJ2-1): KAGVTQTPRYLIKTRGQQVTLSCSPISGHRSVSWYQQTPGQGLQFLFEYFSETQRNKGNFPGRFSGRQFSNSRSEMNVSTLELGDSALYLCASSLKFRDNEQFFGPGTRLTVL.

A single count supports this clone. The V gene is TRBV7-6, the J gene TRBJ2-5; TRBD1 aligns across 11 bases. This CDR3 spans 17 amino acids. Trimming took 0 bases from V and 4 from J; bases not matched to a gene: 7. Germline V CDR1 and CDR2: SGHVS, FNYEAQ. CDR3 coding DNA: TGTGCCAGCAGCTTAGCTGGGGACAGGGGGTTTAGAGAGACCCAGTACTTC. Its translation: CASSLAGDRGFRETQYF.

The chain combines TRBV13 with TRBJ2-1; 8 bases fit TRBD2. The ends lost 0 bases at V and 9 bases at J; junction bases unmatched: 4. CDR1 is PRHDT, CDR2 FYEKMQ, per germline (reference sequence). This CDR3 is 14 amino acids long. CDR3 DNA: TGTGCCAGCAGCTTAGGAAGGCTAGCGGGTGAGCAGTTCTTC. Residues: CASSLGRLAGEQFF.

Notes on this clone: The sample has other DNA sequences that encode this CDR3 too. The chain carries TRBV29-1 and TRBJ2-5; 7 bases are a match to TRBD1. CDR1 SQVTM and CDR2 ANQGSEA come from the germline V gene. This CDR3 is built from 12 residues. After removal of 6 bases from V and 4 bases from J, the junction contained 5 bases not matched to a gene. The CDR3 nucleotides are TGCAGCGTCCGACAGGGTGGAGAGACCCAGTACTTC. Residues: CSVRQGGETQYF.

The chain employs TRBV28 and TRBJ1-2; D is unclear. Trimming stripped 7 bases from V and 6 bases from J, with 18 bases between. Germline CDR1 is MDHEN and CDR2 is SYDVKM. This CDR3 comprises 14 residues. CDR3 amino acids: CASTPTAVRNGYTF. CDR3 DNA: TGTGCCAGCACCCCGACGGCGGTAAGAAATGGCTACACCTTC.

The gene calls are TRBV18 and TRBJ1-4; TRBD1 might be the D (5 bases). The length of the CDR3 is 15 residues. The V gene's germline CDR1 is KGHSH and CDR2 LQKENI. Deletions cut 4 bases from V and 5 bases from J, with 14 bases between. The CDR3 sequence is CASSRKTEANEKLFF. The CDR3 DNA reads TGTGCCAGCTCACGTAAGACAGAAGCGAATGAAAAACTGTTTTTT. The whole variable domain, filled in from reference TRBV18 and TRBJ1-4, reads NAGVMQNPRHLVRRRGQEARLRCSPMKGHSHVYWYRQLPEEGLKFMVYLQKENIIDESGMPKERFSAEFPKEGPSILRIQQVVRGDSAAYFCASSRKTEANEKLFFGSGTQLSVL.

The gene calls are TRBV30 and TRBJ2-7; 11 bases line up with TRBD2. CDR3 size: 18 residues. V lost 3 bases to trimming and J lost 2 bases; unmatched junction nucleotides: 15. Germline assignment: CDR1 GTSNPN and CDR2 SVGIG (reference sequence). The CDR3 region is CAWSPKTGVAGGPYEQYF. The DNA of the CDR3 is TGTGCCTGGAGCCCAAAGACCGGGGTAGCGGGAGGGCCCTACGAGCAGTACTTC.

This clone was seen a single time. The genes are TRBV5-1 and TRBJ2-3; 9 bases align to TRBD2. V lost 2 bases, J lost 6 bases, and 4 bases stayed unmatched. The CDR3 loop spans 14 amino acids. The germline V gene encodes CDR1 SGHRS and CDR2 YFSETQ. The CDR3 DNA follows: TGCGCCAGCAGCTTTAGCGGGAGAGTGGATACGCAGTATTTT. It specifies CASSFSGRVDTQYF.

This rearrangement joins TRBV2 to TRBJ2-5; no reliable D call. The germline gives CDR1 SNHLY, CDR2 FYNNEI. V lost 3 bases, J lost 5 bases, and 7 bases lay in between. The CDR3 extends over 12 amino acids. DNA of the CDR3: TGTGCCAGCAGTGAGGGCATCGAGACCCAGTACTTC. This translates into CASSEGIETQYF.

V and J are TRBV5-6 and TRBJ2-7; the match to TRBD2 covers 7 bases. V shed 0 bases, J shed 5 bases, and the junction held 8 bases outside the gene matches. The length of the CDR3 is 15 residues. CDR1 is SGHDT and CDR2 is YYEEEE in the germline V gene. The CDR3 bases are TGTGCCAGCAGCTTGGTTGGGGGAGGGCCCCACGAGCAGTACTTC. Translated, it gives CASSLVGGGPHEQYF.

V gene TRBV30 combines with J gene TRBJ2-1; 7 bases line up with TRBD2. The V and J ends lost 3 bases and 2 bases, in that order; junction bases with no gene match: 4. Looked up from germline, CDR1 is GTSNPN and CDR2 is SVGIG (reference sequence). CDR3 length equals 14 residues. The chain's CDR3 is CAWSTGTTYNEQFF. Written as DNA, the CDR3 is TGTGCCTGGAGCACCGGGACTACCTACAATGAGCAGTTCTTC.

This clone was counted between two and nine times. J is TRBJ2-1 and V is TRBV19, with 12 bases that match TRBD2. Germline CDR1 reads LNHDA; CDR2 reads SQIVND (reference sequence). The CDR3 contains 16 residues. Trimming took 5 bases from V and 6 from J; bases not matched to a gene: 8. In DNA, the CDR3 is TGTGCCAGTAGTGCGCGACTAGCGGGAGAATTCAATGAGCAGTTCTTC. It specifies CASSARLAGEFNEQFF.

The genes are TRBV10-3 and TRBJ2-3; D may be TRBD2 (5 bases). CDR1 and CDR2 (germline): ENHRY, SYGVKD. The germline V and J ends were trimmed by 8 bases and 0 bases, with 6 bases remaining between them. This CDR3 is built from 12 residues. The CDR3 spells CAIRGSTDTQYF. The CDR3, as DNA: TGTGCCATCCGCGGGAGCACAGATACGCAGTATTTT.

This clone was found a few times. The CDR3 spells CASSMAGESGAFF. The CDR3 region has the DNA TGTGCCAGTAGTATGGCTGGGGAGTCTGGAGCTTTCTTT. The J gene is TRBJ1-1, the V gene TRBV19; D unresolved. V was trimmed by 3 bases and J by 10 bases, leaving 15 bases between them. Germline CDR1 reads LNHDA; CDR2 reads SQIVND (reference sequence). The CDR3 spans 13 residues.

The chain joins TRBV7-3 to TRBJ1-2; perhaps TRBD1 as D (5 bases). The CDR3 is made up of 13 amino acids. CDR1 and CDR2 (germline): SGHTA, FQGTGA. The V and J ends lost 3 bases and 7 bases respectively, with 12 bases between them. CDR3 DNA: TGTGCCAGCAGCTTTGGGACGGAGGGTGGCTACACCTTC. Its protein is CASSFGTEGGYTF.

This chain links TRBV5-5 with TRBJ1-4, with a tentative D call TRBD1 (6 bases). Trimming took 5 bases from V and 5 from J, leaving 13 bases between them. Germline CDR1 is SGHKS and CDR2 is YYEKEE (reference sequence). This CDR3 region has 14 residues. The CDR3 DNA reads TGTGCCAGCAGTAAGGCAGGGGTAAATGAAAAACTGTTTTTT. This gives the protein CASSKAGVNEKLFF.

Concerning this clone itself: The same CDR3 is also encoded by other DNA sequences in this sample. This chain joins TRBV12-3 or TRBV12-4 and TRBJ1-1; D possibly corresponds to TRBD1 (5 bases). This CDR3 comprises 11 residues. Deletions cut 3 bases from V and 7 bases from J, with 6 bases between. The CDR3 nucleotides are TGTGCCAGCAGTTTGGGGGGTGAAGCTTTCTTT. Translation: CASSLGGEAFF.

This clone came up once. The chain joins TRBV6-6 to TRBJ2-5; 9 bases align to TRBD1. This CDR3 is 16 amino acids long. Germline CDR1 MNHNY, CDR2 SVGAGI (reference sequence). V shed 2 bases and J 1 base; nucleotides not matched to a gene: 5. DNA of the CDR3: TGTGCCAGCAGTTACGCCGGGACAGGGATCCAAGAGACCCAGTACTTC. Its translation is CASSYAGTGIQETQYF.

The CDR3 spells CASSLEVGTPNTEAFF. CDR3 nucleotides: TGCGCCAGCAGCTTGGAGGTCGGGACACCGAACACTGAAGCTTTCTTT. This chain joins TRBV5-1 and TRBJ1-1, with D maybe TRBD1 (6 bases). Germline-derived CDR1 and CDR2 are SGHRS and YFSETQ. CDR3 length equals 16 residues. V lost 0 bases, J lost 1 base, and 13 bases lay in between. The whole variable domain, filled in from reference TRBV5-1 and TRBJ1-1, reads KAGVTQTPRYLIKTRGQQVTLSCSPISGHRSVSWYQQTPGQGLQFLFEYFSETQRNKGNFPGRFSGRQFSNSRSEMNVSTLELGDSALYLCASSLEVGTPNTEAFFGQGTRLTVV.

This rearrangement joins TRBV18 to TRBJ1-1, with D perhaps matching TRBD1 (6 bases). The CDR3 is 12 amino acids. Germline CDR1 is KGHSH and CDR2 is LQKENI. Between the trimmed V and J ends, which lost 6 bases and 8 bases, there was a span of 13 bases. DNA of the CDR3: TGTGCCAGCTCCCCTATAGGACAGGAAGCTTTCTTT. The encoded protein is CASSPIGQEAFF.

This clone was recorded a few times. This chain joins TRBV19 and TRBJ1-1, with 8 bases matching TRBD1. Germline trimming cut 0 bases from V and 5 bases from J; bases unmatched to any gene: 2. Germline values: CDR1 LNHDA, CDR2 SQIVND (reference sequence). The CDR3 length is 14 residues. CDR3 DNA sequence: TGTGCCAGTAGTATAGACGGACAGGGTACTGAAGCTTTCTTT. This translates into CASSIDGQGTEAFF.

The rearrangement uses TRBV23-1 and TRBJ2-7; D not resolved. TRBV23-1 is marked as an open reading frame, function uncertain. The CDR3 has 11 residues. Trimming left V 8 bases short and J 1 base short, with 6 bases between. As DNA, the CDR3 is TGCGCCAGCTCTCGGTCCTACGAGCAGTACTTC. Amino acid sequence: CASSRSYEQYF.

V is TRBV19 and J is TRBJ2-2, with 8 nucleotides matching TRBD1. The CDR3 loop spans 16 amino acids. The ends lost 6 bases at V and 1 base at J; junction bases unmatched: 7. Germline assignment: CDR1 LNHDA and CDR2 SQIVND (reference sequence). In DNA, the CDR3 is TGTGCCAGTAGATTTGGGGGGACAGGGAACACCGGGGAGCTGTTTTTT. Its translation is CASRFGGTGNTGELFF.

The genes are TRBV19 and TRBJ1-4; the D is unclear. V was pared by 1 base and J by 11 bases, with 8 bases between. Germline CDR1 is LNHDA and CDR2 is SQIVND (reference sequence). The CDR3 consists of 12 residues. The CDR3 bases are TGTGCCAGTAGTATAGCCGGGAACAAACTGTTTTTT. Translating it yields CASSIAGNKLFF. The full variable domain, rest sourced from reference TRBV19 and TRBJ1-4, is DGGITQSPKYLFRKEGQNVTLSCEQNLNHDAMYWYRQDPGQGLRLIYYSQIVNDFQKGDIAEGYSVSREKKESFPLTVTSAQKNPTAFYLCASSIAGNKLFFGSGTQLSVL.

The V gene is TRBV11-2, the J gene TRBJ2-1, with D possibly TRBD1 on 6 matching bases. Germline V gene sequence: CDR1 SGHAT, CDR2 FQNNGV. This CDR3 has 12 amino acids. Trimming left V 6 bases short and J 10 bases short, with 13 bases between. This CDR3 reads CASRSPGHEQFF. The DNA for the CDR3 is TGTGCCAGCAGATCCCCGGGACACGAGCAGTTCTTC. Together with reference TRBV11-2 and TRBJ2-1, the CDR3 gives the full variable domain: EAGVAQSPRYKIIEKRQSVAFWCNPISGHATLYWYQQILGQGPKLLIQFQNNGVVDDSQLPKDRFSAERLKGVDSTLKIQPAKLEDSAVYLCASRSPGHEQFFGPGTRLTVL.

The chain links TRBV12-3 or TRBV12-4 to TRBJ1-2, with D possibly matching TRBD1 (5 bases). V was pared by 7 bases and J by 6 bases, with 15 bases between. The CDR3 length is 13 residues. The CDR3 DNA follows: TGTGCCAGCACCCCAACATGGGGGGATGGCTACACCTTC. Translated, it gives CASTPTWGDGYTF.

The chain employs TRBV6-6 and TRBJ2-7; 11 nucleotides agree with TRBD2. The CDR3 loop spans 16 amino acids. CDR1 is MNHNY and CDR2 is SVGAGI in the germline V gene (reference sequence). Trimming removed 0 bases from V and 0 bases from J; junction bases left unmatched: 1. DNA for the CDR3: TGTGCCAGCAGTTACTCGACTAGCGGGGTCTCCTACGAGCAGTACTTC. Its translation: CASSYSTSGVSYEQYF.

The chain couples TRBV11-1 to TRBJ1-1, with TRBD1 matching 9 bases. In germline, CDR1 is SGHAT, CDR2 FQDESV (reference sequence). Trimming took 3 bases from V and 3 from J; bases not matched to a gene: 8. There are 16 residues in the CDR3. CDR3 protein: CASSFQDRGVYTEAFF. CDR3 sequence (DNA): TGTGCCAGCAGCTTTCAGGACAGGGGAGTATACACTGAAGCTTTCTTT. Drawing the rest from reference TRBV11-1 and TRBJ1-1, the complete variable domain is EAEVAQSPRYKITEKSQAVAFWCDPISGHATLYWYRQILGQGPELLVQFQDESVVDDSQLPKDRFSAERLKGVDSTLKIQPAELGDSAMYLCASSFQDRGVYTEAFFGQGTRLTVV.

The chain combines TRBV7-2 with TRBJ1-2, with D perhaps matching TRBD1 (6 bases). The CDR3 sequence is 14 residues long. Germline assignment: CDR1 SGHTA and CDR2 FQGNSA. Trimming removed 2 bases from V and 2 bases from J, with 9 bases in between. For the CDR3, the DNA is TGTGCCAGCAGCTTAAAGGGGGACAACTATGGCTACACCTTC. Translating it yields CASSLKGDNYGYTF.

In this sample, this clone turned up a few times. The chain recombines TRBV29-1 with TRBJ1-1; 11 nucleotides line up with TRBD1. V dropped 7 bases and J dropped 6; count of bases not matched to a gene: 7. Germline V gene data show CDR1 as SQVTM and CDR2 as ANQGSEA. The CDR3 is 13 amino acids. The CDR3 region has the DNA TGCAGCGAGGACAGGGGGCCGGGCGCTGAAGCTTTCTTT. Amino acids: CSEDRGPGAEAFF.

The V call is TRBV7-8, the J call TRBJ1-3; 7 nucleotides line up with TRBD1. The V segment lost 3 bases and the J segment 2 bases; nucleotides outside the gene matches: 4. CDR1 and CDR2 (germline): SGHVS, FQNEAQ. CDR3 length equals 15 residues. The CDR3 nucleotides read TGTGCCAGCAGCTTTTCAGGGGGTCCTGGAAACACCATATATTTT. Translated: CASSFSGGPGNTIYF.